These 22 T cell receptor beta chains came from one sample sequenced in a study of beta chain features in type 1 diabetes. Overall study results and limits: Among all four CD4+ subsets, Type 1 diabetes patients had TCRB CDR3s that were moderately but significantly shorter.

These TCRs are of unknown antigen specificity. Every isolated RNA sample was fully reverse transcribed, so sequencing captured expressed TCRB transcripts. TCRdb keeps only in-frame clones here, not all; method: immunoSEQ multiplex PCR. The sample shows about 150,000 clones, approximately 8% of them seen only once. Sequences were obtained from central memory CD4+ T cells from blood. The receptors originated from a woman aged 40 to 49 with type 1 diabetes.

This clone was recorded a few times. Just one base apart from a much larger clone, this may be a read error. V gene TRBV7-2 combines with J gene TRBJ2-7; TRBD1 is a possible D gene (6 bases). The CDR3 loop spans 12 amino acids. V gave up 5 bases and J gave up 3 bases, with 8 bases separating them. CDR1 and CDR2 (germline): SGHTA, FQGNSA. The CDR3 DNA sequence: TGTGCCAGCAGCCAACAGGGCTACGAGCAGTACTTC. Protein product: CASSQQGYEQYF.

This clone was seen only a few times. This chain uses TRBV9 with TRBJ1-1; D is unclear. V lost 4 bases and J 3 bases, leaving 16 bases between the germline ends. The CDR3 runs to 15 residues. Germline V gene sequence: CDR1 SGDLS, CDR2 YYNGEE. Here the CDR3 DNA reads TGTGCCAGCAGCTCCAGACACTCCGGTGACACTGAAGCTTTCTTT. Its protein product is CASSSRHSGDTEAFF.

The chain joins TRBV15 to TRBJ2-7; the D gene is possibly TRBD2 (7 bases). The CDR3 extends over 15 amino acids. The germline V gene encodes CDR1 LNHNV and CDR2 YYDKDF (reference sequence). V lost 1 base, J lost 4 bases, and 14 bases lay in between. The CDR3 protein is CATSRGEGGLYEQYF. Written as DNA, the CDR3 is TGTGCCACCAGCAGAGGGGAGGGGGGGTTGTACGAGCAGTACTTC.

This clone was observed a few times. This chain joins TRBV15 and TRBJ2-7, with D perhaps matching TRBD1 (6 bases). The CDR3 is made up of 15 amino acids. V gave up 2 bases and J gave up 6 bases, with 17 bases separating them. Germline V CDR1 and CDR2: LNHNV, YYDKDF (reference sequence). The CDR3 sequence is CATSRNTYRDGEQYF. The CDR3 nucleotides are TGTGCCACCAGCAGAAATACCTACAGGGACGGCGAGCAGTACTTC.

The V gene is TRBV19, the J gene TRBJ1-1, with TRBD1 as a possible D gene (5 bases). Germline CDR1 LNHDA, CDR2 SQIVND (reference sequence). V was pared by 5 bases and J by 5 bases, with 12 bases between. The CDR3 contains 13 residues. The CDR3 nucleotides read TGTGCCAGTAGTCCCAGGGCCTGGACTGAAGCTTTCTTT. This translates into CASSPRAWTEAFF.

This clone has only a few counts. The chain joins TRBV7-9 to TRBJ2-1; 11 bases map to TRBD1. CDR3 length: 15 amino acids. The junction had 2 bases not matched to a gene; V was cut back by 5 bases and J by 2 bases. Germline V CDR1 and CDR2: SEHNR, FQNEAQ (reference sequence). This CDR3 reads CASSRTGGTYNEQFF. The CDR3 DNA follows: TGTGCCAGCAGCCGGACAGGGGGCACCTACAATGAGCAGTTCTTC.

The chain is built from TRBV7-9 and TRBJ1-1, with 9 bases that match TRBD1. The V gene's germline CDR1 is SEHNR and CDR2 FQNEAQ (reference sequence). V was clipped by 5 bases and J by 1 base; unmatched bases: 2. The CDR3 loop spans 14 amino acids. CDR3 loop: CASSRTGENTEAFF. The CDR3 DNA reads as TGTGCCAGCAGCCGGACAGGGGAGAACACTGAAGCTTTCTTT.

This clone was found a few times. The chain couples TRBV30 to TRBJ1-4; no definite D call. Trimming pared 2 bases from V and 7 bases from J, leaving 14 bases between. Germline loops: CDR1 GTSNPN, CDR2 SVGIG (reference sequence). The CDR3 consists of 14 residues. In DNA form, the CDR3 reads TGTGCCTGGAGTCCCGAGAGCCTAACTGAAAAACTGTTTTTT. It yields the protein CAWSPESLTEKLFF.

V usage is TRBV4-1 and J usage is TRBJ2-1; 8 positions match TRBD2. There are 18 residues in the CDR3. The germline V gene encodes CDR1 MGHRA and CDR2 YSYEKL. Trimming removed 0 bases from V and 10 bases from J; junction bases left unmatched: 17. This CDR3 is CASSQESVSGGEQKEQFF. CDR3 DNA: TGCGCCAGCAGCCAAGAATCGGTTTCGGGAGGGGAACAAAAAGAGCAGTTCTTC.

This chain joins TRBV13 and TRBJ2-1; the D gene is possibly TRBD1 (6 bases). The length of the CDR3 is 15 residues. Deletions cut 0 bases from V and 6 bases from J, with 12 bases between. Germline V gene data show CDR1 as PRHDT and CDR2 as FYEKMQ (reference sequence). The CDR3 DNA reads TGTGCCAGCAGCTTAGGACAGGGAAGGGGCAATGAGCAGTTCTTC. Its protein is CASSLGQGRGNEQFF.

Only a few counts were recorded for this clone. The CDR3 sequence is CSVGTGEGWPQHF. The CDR3 bases are TGCAGCGTTGGGACAGGGGAAGGCTGGCCCCAGCATTTT. This chain links TRBV29-1 with TRBJ1-5; 9 nucleotides match TRBD1. Germline CDR1 is SQVTM and CDR2 is ANQGSEA. This CDR3 region has 13 residues. With V trimmed by 4 bases and J by 9 bases, 7 bases remained unmatched.

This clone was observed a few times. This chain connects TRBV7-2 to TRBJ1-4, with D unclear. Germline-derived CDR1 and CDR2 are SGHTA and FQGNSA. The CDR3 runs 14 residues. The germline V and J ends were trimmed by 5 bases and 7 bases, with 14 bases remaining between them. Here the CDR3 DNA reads TGTGCCAGCAGCGGAGGCTGGTCGGGTGAAAAACTGTTTTTT. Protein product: CASSGGWSGEKLFF.

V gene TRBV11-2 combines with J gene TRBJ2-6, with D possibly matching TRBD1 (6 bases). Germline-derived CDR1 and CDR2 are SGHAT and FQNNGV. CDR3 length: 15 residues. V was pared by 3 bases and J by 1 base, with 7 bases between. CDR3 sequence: CASSFRGSGANVLTF. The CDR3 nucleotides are TGTGCCAGCAGCTTCAGGGGATCTGGGGCCAACGTCCTGACTTTC.

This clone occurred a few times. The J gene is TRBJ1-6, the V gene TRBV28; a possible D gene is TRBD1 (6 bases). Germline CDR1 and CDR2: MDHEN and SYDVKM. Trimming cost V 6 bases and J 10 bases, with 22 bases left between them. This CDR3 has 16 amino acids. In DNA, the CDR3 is TGTGCCAGCAGGTCGGGGGGGGGCGCTTTGGGATCACCCCTCCACTTT. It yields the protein CASRSGGGALGSPLHF.

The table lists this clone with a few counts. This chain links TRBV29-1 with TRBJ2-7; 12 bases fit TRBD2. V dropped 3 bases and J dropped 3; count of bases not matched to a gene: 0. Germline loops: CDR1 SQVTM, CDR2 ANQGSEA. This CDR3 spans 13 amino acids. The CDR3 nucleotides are TGCAGCGTTGAGACTAGCGGGAGCTACGAGCAGTACTTC. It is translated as CSVETSGSYEQYF.

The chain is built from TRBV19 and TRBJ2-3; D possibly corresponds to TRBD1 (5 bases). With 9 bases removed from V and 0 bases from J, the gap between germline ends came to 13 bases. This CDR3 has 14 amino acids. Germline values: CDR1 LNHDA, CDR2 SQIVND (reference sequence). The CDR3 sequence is CASSWGESTDTQYF. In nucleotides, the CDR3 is TGTGCCAGCTCATGGGGCGAGAGCACAGATACGCAGTATTTT.

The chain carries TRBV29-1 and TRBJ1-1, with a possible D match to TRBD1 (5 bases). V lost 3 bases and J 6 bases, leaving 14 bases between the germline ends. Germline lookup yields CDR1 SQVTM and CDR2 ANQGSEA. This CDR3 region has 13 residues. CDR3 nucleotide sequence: TGCAGCGTTGATGCAGGGTCCGATGCTGAAGCTTTCTTT. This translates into CSVDAGSDAEAFF.

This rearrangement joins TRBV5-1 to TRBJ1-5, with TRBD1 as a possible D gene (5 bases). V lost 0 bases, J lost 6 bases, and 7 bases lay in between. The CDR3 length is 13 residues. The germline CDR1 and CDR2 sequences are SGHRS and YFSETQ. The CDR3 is CASSLEGSQPQHF. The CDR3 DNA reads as TGCGCCAGCAGCTTGGAGGGGTCTCAGCCCCAGCATTTT.

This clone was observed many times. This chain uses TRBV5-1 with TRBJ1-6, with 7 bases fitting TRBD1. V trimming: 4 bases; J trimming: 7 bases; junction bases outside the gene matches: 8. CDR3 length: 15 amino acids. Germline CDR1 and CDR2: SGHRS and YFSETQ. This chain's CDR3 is CASSLRQGDNSPLHF. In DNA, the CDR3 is TGCGCCAGCAGCCTGCGACAGGGAGACAATTCACCCCTCCACTTT.

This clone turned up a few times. DNA for the CDR3: TGCGCCAGCAGCCAAGAACATGACAGACTCACAGATACGCAGTATTTT. Translating it yields CASSQEHDRLTDTQYF. This chain links TRBV4-1 with TRBJ2-3; weak D call: TRBD1 (5 bases). Germline assignment: CDR1 MGHRA and CDR2 YSYEKL. Trimming removed 0 bases from V and 2 bases from J, with 12 bases in between. The CDR3 is 16 amino acids.

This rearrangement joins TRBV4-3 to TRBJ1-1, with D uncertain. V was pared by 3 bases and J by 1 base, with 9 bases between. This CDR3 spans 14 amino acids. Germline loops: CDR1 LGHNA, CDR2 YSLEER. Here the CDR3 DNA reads TGCGCCAGCAGCCACAAGCGAGGGAACACTGAAGCTTTCTTT. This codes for CASSHKRGNTEAFF.

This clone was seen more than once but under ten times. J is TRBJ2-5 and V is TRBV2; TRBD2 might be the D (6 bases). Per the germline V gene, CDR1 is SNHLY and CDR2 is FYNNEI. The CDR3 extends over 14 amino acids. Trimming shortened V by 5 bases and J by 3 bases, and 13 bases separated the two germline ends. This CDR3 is CASSRDLAEETQYF. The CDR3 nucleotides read TGTGCCAGCAGTCGGGACTTGGCGGAAGAGACCCAGTACTTC.